This T cell receptor beta chain was observed in a study of radiotherapy plus CTLA-4 blockade in lung cancer. The overall study: Objective response rate was 18%; disease control rate, 25% to 35%. Regarding the study as a whole: Among reported predictors of response, early blood T cell clone dynamics with interferon-beta performed best. In blood, TCR clones derived from the tumor expanded after radiotherapy plus ipilimumab.

This clone has only a few counts. Its matching antigen is unknown. Clones were sequenced by immunoSEQ multiplex PCR, and TCRdb holds only the in-frame ones, with some missing. The sample contains more than 75,000 clones, roughly 74% of which appear only once. Between the trimmed V and J ends, which lost 8 bases and 4 bases, there was a span of 26 bases. Germline CDR1 is SQVTM and CDR2 is ANQGSEA. This CDR3 is built from 16 residues. Sequencing used peripheral blood, obtained from a patient treated with radiotherapy plus ipilimumab. The origin of this receptor is a human donor with non-small cell lung cancer who had a partial response to radiotherapy plus ipilimumab. Some clones in this sample may be carry-over from other donors' samples. The rearrangement links TRBV29-1 to TRBJ1-1; D ambiguous. CDR3 region: CSLTRGGGYSSTEAFF. In DNA, the CDR3 is TGCAGCCTGACCCGGGGAGGCGGTTATTCAAGCACTGAAGCTTTCTTT.